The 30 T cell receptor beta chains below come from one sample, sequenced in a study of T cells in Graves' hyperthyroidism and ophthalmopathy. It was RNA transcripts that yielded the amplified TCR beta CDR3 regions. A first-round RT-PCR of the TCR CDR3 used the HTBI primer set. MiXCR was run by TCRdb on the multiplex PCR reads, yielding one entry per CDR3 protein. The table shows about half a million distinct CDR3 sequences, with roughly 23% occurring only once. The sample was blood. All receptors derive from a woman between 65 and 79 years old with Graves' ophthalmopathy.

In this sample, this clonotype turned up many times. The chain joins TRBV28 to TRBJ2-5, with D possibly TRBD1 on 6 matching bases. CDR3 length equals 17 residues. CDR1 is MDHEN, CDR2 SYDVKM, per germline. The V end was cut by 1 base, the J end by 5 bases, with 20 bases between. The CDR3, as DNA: TGTGCCAGCAGTTTATCTTTTGGGTCAGGGGCCGGCGAGACCCAGTACTTC. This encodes CASSLSFGSGAGETQYF.

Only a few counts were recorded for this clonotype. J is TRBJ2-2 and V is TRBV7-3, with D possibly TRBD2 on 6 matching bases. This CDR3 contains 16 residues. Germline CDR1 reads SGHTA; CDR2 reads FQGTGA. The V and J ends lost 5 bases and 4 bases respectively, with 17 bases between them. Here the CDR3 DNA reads TGTGCCAGCAGCGCGCAGCCCATAGCGGTCACCGGGGAGCTGTTTTTT. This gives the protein CASSAQPIAVTGELFF.

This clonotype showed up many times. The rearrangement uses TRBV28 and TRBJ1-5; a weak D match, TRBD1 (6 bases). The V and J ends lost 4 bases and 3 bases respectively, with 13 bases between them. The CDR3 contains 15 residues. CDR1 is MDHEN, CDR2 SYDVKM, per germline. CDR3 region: CASSSPGAPNQPQHF. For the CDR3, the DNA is TGTGCCAGCAGTTCCCCAGGGGCTCCCAATCAGCCCCAGCATTTT.

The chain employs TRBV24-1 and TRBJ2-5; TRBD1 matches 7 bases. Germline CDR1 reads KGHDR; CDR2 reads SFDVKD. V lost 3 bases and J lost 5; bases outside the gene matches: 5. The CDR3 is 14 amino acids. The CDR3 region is CATSDNRGGETQYF. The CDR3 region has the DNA TGTGCCACCAGTGATAACAGGGGTGGGGAGACCCAGTACTTC.

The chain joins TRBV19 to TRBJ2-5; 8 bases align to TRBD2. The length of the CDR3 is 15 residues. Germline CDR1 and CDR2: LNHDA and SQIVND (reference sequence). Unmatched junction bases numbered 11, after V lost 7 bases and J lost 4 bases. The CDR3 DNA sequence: TGTGCCAGTAAGAACAGGGTGAGCGGGAGAGAGACCCAGTACTTC. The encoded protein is CASKNRVSGRETQYF.

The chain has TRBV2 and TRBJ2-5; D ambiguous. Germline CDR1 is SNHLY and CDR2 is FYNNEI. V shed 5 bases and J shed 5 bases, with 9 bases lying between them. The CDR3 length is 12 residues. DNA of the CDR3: TGTGCCAGCAGTTGGACCCTGGAGACCCAGTACTTC. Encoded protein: CASSWTLETQYF.

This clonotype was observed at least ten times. The CDR3 DNA reads TGTGCCAGCAGTCTGGGCCCGACAGTGAACACTGAAGCTTTCTTT. Its protein product is CASSLGPTVNTEAFF. The rearrangement links TRBV6-1 to TRBJ1-1; D perhaps matches TRBD1 (5 bases). The CDR3 covers 15 residues. Per the germline V gene, CDR1 is MNHNS and CDR2 is SASEGT. V was trimmed by 5 bases and J by 0 bases, leaving 13 bases between them.

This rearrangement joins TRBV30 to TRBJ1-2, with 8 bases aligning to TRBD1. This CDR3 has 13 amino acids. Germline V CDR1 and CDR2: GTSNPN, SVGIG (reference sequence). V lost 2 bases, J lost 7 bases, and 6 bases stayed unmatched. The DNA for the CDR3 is TGTGCCTGGAGTACCCAGGGGGCCGGTGGCTACACCTTC. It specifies CAWSTQGAGGYTF.

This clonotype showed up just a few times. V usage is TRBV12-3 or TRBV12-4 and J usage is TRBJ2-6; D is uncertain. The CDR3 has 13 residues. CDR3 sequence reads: CATWSSGANVLTF. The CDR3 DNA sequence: TGTGCTACCTGGTCCTCTGGGGCCAACGTCCTGACTTTC.

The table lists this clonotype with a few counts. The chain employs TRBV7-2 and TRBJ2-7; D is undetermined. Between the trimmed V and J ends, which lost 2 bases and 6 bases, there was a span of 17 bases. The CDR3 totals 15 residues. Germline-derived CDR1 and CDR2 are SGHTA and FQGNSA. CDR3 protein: CASSLPARSAAEQYF. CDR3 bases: TGTGCCAGCAGCTTACCCGCTAGATCTGCCGCCGAGCAGTACTTC.

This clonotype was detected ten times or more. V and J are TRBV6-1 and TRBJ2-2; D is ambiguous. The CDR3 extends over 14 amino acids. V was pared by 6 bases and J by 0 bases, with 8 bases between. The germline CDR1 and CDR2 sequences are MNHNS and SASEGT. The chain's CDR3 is CASRHPANTGELFF. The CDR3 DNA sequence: TGTGCCAGCAGGCACCCTGCGAACACCGGGGAGCTGTTTTTT.

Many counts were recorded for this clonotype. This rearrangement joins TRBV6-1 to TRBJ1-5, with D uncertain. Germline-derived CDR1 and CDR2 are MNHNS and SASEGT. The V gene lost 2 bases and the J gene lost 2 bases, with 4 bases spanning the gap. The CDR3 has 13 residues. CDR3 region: CASSELGNQPQHF. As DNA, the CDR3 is TGTGCCAGCAGTGAATTGGGCAATCAGCCCCAGCATTTT.

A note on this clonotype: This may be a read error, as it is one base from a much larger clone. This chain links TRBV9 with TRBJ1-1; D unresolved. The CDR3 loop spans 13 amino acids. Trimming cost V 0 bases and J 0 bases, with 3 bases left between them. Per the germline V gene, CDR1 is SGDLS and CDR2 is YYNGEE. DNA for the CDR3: TGTGCCAGCAGCGTAGCAATGAACACTGAAGCTTTCTTT. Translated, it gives CASSVAMNTEAFF. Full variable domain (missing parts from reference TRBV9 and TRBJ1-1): DSGVTQTPKHLITATGQRVTLRCSPRSGDLSVYWYQQSLDQGLQFLIQYYNGEERAKGNILERFSAQQFPDLHSELNLSSLELGDSALYFCASSVAMNTEAFFGQGTRLTVV.

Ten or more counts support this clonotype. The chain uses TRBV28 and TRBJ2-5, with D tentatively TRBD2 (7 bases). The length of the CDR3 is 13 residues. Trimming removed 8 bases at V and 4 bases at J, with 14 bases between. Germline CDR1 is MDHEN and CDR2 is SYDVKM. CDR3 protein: CASSGGPGETQYF. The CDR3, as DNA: TGTGCCAGCTCCGGGGGGCCTGGAGAGACCCAGTACTTC.

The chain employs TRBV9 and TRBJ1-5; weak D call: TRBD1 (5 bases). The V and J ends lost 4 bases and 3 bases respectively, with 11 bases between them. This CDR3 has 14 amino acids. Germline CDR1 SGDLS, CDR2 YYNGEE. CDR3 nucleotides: TGTGCCAGCAGCAACGGACAATTCAATCAGCCCCAGCATTTT. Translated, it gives CASSNGQFNQPQHF.

DNA of the CDR3: TGTGCCATCAGTGAGTCGAGGGACGCTTCCTACGAGCAGTACTTC. Its protein is CAISESRDASYEQYF. V gene TRBV10-3 combines with J gene TRBJ2-7; D possibly uses TRBD1 or TRBD2 (5 bases each). Germline assignment: CDR1 ENHRY and CDR2 SYGVKD. V shed 0 bases and J shed 1 base, with 10 bases lying between them. This CDR3 region has 15 residues.

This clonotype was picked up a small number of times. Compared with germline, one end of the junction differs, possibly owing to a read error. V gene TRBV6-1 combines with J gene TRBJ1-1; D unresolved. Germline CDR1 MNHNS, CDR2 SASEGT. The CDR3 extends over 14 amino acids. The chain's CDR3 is CASSPFVEGTETFF. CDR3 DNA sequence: TGTGCCAGCAGTCCATTCGTGGAAGGCACTGAAACTTTCTTT.

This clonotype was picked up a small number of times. CDR3 nucleotides: TGTGCCTGGAAGCGGGAGTCGGGGGCAGATACGCAGTATTTT. Amino acids: CAWKRESGADTQYF. J is TRBJ2-3 and V is TRBV30; 8 bases are a match to TRBD2. CDR1 is GTSNPN, CDR2 SVGIG, per germline (reference sequence). Unmatched junction bases numbered 7, after V lost 4 bases and J lost 4 bases. This CDR3 has 14 residues. Full variable domain (remainder filled in from reference TRBV30 and TRBJ2-3): SQTIHQWPATLVQPVGSPLSLECTVEGTSNPNLYWYRQAAGRGLQLLFYSVGIGQISSEVPQNLSASRPQDRQFILSSKKLLLSDSGFYLCAWKRESGADTQYFGPGTRLTVL.

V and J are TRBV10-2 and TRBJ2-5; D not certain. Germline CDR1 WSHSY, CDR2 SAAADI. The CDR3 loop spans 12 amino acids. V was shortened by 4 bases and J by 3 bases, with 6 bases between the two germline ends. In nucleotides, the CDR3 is TGCGCCAGCAGTGTGAAGAAAGAGACCCAGTACTTC. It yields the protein CASSVKKETQYF.

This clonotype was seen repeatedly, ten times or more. The CDR3 bases are TGTGCCAGCAGCTTAGTCCCCGGCTGGAATGAGCAGTTCTTC. Its translation: CASSLVPGWNEQFF. The chain combines TRBV7-9 with TRBJ2-1; the D is unclear. V lost 1 base and J lost 7, with 11 bases in between. This CDR3 has 14 amino acids. Germline V gives CDR1 SEHNR, CDR2 FQNEAQ (reference sequence).

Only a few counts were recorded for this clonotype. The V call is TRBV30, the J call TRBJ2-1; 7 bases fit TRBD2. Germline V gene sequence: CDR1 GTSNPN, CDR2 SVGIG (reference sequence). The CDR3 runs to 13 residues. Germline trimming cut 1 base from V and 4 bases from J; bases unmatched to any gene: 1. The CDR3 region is CAWSASGYNEQFF. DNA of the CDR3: TGTGCCTGGAGTGCTAGCGGTTACAATGAGCAGTTCTTC.

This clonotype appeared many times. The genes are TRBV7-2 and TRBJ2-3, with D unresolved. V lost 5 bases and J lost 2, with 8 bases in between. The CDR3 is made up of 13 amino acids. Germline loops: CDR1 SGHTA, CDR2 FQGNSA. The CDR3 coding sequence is TGTGCCAGCAGCCCGCCCGTCACAGATACGCAGTATTTT. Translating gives CASSPPVTDTQYF. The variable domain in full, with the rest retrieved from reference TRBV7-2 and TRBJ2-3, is GAGVSQSPSNKVTEKGKDVELRCDPISGHTALYWYRQSLGQGLEFLIYFQGNSAPDKSGLPSDRFSAERTGGSVSTLTIQRTQQEDSAVYLCASSPPVTDTQYFGPGTRLTVL.

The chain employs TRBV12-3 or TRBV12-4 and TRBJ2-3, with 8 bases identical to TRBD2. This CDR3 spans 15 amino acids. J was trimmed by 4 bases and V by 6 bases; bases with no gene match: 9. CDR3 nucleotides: TGTGCCAGCAGCCGACCAGCGGGAGTTGCAGATACGCAGTATTTT. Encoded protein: CASSRPAGVADTQYF.

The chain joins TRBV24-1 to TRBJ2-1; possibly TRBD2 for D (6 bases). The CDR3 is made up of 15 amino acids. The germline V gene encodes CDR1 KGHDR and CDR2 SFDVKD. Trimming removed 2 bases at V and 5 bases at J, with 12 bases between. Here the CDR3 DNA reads TGTGCCACCAGTGATTCGTGGGCGGGACACAATGAGCAGTTCTTC. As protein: CATSDSWAGHNEQFF.

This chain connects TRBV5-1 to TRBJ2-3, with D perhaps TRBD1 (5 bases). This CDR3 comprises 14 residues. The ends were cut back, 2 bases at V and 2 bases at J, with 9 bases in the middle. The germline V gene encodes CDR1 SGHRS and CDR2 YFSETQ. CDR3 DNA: TGCGCCAGCAGCTTATGGGGCTCCACAGATACGCAGTATTTT. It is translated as CASSLWGSTDTQYF.

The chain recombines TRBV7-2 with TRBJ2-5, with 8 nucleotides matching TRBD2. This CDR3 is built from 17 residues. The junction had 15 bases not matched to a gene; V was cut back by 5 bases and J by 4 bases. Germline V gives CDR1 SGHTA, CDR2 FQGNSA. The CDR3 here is CASSRRLRAGVGETQYF. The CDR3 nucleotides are TGTGCCAGCAGCCGCCGCCTTCGAGCGGGAGTGGGAGAGACCCAGTACTTC. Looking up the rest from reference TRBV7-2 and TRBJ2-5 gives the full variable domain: GAGVSQSPSNKVTEKGKDVELRCDPISGHTALYWYRQSLGQGLEFLIYFQGNSAPDKSGLPSDRFSAERTGGSVSTLTIQRTQQEDSAVYLCASSRRLRAGVGETQYFGPGTRLLVL.

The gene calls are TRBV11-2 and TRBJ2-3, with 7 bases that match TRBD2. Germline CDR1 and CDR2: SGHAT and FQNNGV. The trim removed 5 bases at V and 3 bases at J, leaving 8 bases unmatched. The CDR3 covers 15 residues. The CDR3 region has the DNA TGTGCCAGCAGCCACAGCGGGACTGGGACAGATACGCAGTATTTT. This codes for CASSHSGTGTDTQYF.

The CDR3: CATSGGGGQGQPQHF. CDR3 bases: TGTGCCACCAGTGGCGGAGGGGGACAGGGACAGCCCCAGCATTTT. This chain uses TRBV24-1 with TRBJ1-5; 9 nucleotides match TRBD1. Per germline, CDR1 KGHDR and CDR2 SFDVKD. The CDR3 contains 15 residues. Germline trimming cut 5 bases from V and 7 bases from J; bases unmatched to any gene: 8.

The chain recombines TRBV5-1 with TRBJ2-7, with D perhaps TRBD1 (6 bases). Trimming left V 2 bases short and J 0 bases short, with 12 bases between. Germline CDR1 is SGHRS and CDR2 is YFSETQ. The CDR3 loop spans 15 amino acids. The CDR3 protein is CASSFGTQRSYEQYF. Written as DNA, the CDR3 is TGCGCCAGCAGCTTCGGGACACAGCGCTCCTACGAGCAGTACTTC. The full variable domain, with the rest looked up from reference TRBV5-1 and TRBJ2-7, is KAGVTQTPRYLIKTRGQQVTLSCSPISGHRSVSWYQQTPGQGLQFLFEYFSETQRNKGNFPGRFSGRQFSNSRSEMNVSTLELGDSALYLCASSFGTQRSYEQYFGPGTRLTVT.

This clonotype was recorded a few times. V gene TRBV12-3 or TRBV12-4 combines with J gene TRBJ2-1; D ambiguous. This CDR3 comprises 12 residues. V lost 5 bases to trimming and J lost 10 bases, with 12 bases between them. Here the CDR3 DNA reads TGTGCCAGCAGTCACGGACCGAAAGAGCAGTTCTTC. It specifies CASSHGPKEQFF.